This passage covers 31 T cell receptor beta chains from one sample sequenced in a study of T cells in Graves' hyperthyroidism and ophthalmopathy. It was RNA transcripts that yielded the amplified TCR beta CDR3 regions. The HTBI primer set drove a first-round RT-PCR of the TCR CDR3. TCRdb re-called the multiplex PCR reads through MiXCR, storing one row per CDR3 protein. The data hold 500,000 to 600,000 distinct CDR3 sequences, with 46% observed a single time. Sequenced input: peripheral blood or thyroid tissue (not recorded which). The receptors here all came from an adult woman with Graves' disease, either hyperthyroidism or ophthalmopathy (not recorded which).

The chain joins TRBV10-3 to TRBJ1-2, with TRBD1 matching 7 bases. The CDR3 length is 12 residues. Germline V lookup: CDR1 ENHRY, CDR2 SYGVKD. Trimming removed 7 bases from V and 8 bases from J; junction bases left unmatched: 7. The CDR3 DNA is TGTGCCATCATGCTGGCAGGGGGGGGCTACACCTTC. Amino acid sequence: CAIMLAGGGYTF.

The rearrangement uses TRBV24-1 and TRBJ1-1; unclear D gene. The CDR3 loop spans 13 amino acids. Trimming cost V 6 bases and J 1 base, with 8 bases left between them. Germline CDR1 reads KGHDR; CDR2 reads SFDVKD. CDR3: CATSMYGNTEAFF. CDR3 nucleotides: TGTGCCACCAGTATGTACGGGAACACTGAAGCTTTCTTT.

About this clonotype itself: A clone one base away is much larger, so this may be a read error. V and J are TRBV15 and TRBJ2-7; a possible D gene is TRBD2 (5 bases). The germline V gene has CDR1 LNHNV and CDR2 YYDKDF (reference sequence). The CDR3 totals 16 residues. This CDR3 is CVTSSGPPIANYEQYF. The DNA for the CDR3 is TGTGTCACCAGCAGCGGTCCCCCGATAGCTAACTACGAGCAGTACTTC.

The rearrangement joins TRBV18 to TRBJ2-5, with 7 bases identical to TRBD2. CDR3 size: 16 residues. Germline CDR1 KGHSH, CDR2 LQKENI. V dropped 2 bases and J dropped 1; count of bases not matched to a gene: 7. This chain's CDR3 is CASSPSGTTTQETQYF. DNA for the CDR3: TGTGCCAGCTCACCAAGCGGGACGACTACCCAAGAGACCCAGTACTTC.

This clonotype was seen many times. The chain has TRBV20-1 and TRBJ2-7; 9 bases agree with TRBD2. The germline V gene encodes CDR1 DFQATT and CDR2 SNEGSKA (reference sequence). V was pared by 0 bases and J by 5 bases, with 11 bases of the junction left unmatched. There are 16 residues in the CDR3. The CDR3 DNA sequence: TGCAGTGCTAGAGATCGAGGAGCGGGAGGTATTCACGAGCAGTACTTC. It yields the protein CSARDRGAGGIHEQYF.

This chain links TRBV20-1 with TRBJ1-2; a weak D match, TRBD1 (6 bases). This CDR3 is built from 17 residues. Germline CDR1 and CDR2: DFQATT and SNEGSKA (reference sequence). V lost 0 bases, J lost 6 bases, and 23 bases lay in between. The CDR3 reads CSARDPRTAYGDDGYTF. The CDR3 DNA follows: TGCAGTGCTAGAGATCCCCGGACAGCTTACGGGGACGATGGCTACACCTTC.

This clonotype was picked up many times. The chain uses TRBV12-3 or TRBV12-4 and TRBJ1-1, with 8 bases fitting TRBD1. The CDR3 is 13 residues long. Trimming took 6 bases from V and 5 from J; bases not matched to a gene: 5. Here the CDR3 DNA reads TGTGCCAGCAGCCCAGGGGGCCCGACTGAAGCTTTCTTT. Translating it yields CASSPGGPTEAFF.

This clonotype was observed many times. CDR3 sequence: CASSQVSPTRGTEAFF. CDR3 nucleotides: TGCGCCAGCAGCCAAGTATCCCCAACTCGAGGCACTGAAGCTTTCTTT. The chain links TRBV4-1 to TRBJ1-1; D gene uncertain. This CDR3 comprises 16 residues. Between the trimmed V and J ends, which lost 1 base and 4 bases, there was a span of 16 bases. CDR1 and CDR2 from the germline V gene are MGHRA and YSYEKL.

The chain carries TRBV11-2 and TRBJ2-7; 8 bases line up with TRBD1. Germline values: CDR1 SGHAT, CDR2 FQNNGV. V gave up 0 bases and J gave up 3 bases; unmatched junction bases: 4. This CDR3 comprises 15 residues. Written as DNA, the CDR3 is TGTGCCAGCAGCTTAGAACGGGACAGGATCTACGAGCAGTACTTC. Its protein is CASSLERDRIYEQYF.

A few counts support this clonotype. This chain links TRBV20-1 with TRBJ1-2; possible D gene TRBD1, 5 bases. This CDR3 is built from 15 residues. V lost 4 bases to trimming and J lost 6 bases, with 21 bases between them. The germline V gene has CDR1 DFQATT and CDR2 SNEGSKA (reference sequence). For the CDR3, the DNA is TGCAGTGCTATAACCGGGACTAGCGGGGACGATGGCTACACCTTC. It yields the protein CSAITGTSGDDGYTF.

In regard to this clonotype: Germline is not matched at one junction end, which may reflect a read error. CDR3 DNA: TGCAGTGCTTATACCCGGGACACAGGGAACTTTGGCTACACCTTC. As protein: CSAYTRDTGNFGYTF. This chain uses TRBV20-1 with TRBJ1-2, with a weak D call TRBD1 (6 bases). This CDR3 spans 15 amino acids. CDR1 and CDR2 from the germline V gene are DFQATT and SNEGSKA (reference sequence).

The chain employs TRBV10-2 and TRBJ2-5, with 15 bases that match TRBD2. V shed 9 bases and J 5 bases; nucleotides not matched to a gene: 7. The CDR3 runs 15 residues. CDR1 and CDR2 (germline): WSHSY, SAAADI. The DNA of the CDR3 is TGCGCCAGTGACGAAGGGACTAGCGGGGGGGAGACCCAGTACTTC. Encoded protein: CASDEGTSGGETQYF.

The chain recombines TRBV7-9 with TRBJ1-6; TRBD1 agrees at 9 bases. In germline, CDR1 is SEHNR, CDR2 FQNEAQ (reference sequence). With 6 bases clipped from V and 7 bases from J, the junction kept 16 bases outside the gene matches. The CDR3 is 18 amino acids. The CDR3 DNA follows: TGTGCCAGCAGTATTATATTGGGACAGGGAACGGGAAATTCACCCCTCCACTTT. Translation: CASSIILGQGTGNSPLHF.

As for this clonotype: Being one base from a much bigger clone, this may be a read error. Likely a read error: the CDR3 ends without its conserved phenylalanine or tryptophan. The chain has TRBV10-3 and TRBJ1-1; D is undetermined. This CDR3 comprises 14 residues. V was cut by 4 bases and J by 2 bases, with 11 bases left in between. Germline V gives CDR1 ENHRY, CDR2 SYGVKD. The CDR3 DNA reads TGTGCCATCAGTGGGTGGGTTTATAACACTGAAGCTTTCCTT. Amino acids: CAISGWVYNTEAFL.

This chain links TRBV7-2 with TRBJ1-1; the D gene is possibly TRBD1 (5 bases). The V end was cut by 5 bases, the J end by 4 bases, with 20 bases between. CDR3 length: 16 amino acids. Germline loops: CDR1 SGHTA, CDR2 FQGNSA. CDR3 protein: CASSPRGGGLGTEAFF. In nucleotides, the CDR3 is TGTGCCAGCAGCCCCCGTGGGGGAGGTTTGGGCACTGAAGCTTTCTTT.

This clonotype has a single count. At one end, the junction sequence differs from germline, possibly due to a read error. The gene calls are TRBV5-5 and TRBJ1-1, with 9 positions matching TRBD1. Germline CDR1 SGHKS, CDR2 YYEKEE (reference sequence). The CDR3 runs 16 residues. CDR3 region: CASSKEQTGGETEAFF. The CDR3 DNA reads TGCGCCAGCAGCAAGGAACAAACAGGGGGCGAAACTGAAGCTTTCTTT.

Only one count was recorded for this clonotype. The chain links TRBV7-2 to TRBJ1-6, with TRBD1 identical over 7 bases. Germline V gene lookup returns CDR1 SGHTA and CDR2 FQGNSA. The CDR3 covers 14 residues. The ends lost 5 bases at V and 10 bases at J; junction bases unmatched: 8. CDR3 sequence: CASSPGQVDSPLHF. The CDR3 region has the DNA TGTGCCAGCAGCCCTGGACAGGTGGACTCACCCCTCCACTTT.

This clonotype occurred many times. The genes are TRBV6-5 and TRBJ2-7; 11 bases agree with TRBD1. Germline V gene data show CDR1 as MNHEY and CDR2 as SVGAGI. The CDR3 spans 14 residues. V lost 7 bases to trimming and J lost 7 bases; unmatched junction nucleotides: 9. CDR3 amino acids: CASILGQGAGEQYF. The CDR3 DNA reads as TGTGCCAGCATTCTAGGACAGGGGGCTGGGGAGCAGTACTTC.

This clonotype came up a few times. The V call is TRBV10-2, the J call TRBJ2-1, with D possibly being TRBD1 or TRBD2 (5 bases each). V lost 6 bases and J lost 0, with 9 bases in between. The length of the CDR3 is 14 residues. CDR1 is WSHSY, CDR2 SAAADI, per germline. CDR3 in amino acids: CASRPGSSYNEQFF. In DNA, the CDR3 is TGCGCCAGCAGACCAGGGAGCTCCTACAATGAGCAGTTCTTC.

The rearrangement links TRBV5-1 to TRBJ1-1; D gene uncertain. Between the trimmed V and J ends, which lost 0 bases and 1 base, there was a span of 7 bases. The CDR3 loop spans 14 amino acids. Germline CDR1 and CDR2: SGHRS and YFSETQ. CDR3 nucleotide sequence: TGCGCCAGCAGCTTGGATGAGACGAACACTGAAGCTTTCTTT. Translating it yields CASSLDETNTEAFF.

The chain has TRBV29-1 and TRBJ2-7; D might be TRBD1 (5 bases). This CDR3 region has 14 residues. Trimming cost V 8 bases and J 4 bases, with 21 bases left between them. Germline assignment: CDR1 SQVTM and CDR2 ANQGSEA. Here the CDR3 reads CSSFTGSGIYEQYF. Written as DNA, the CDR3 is TGCAGCAGTTTCACGGGTTCAGGGATTTACGAGCAGTACTTC.

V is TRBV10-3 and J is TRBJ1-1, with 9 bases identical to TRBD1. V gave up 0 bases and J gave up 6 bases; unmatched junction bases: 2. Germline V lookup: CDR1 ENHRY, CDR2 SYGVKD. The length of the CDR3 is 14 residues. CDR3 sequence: CAISESRTGAEAFF. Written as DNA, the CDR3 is TGTGCCATCAGTGAGTCGCGGACAGGGGCTGAAGCTTTCTTT.

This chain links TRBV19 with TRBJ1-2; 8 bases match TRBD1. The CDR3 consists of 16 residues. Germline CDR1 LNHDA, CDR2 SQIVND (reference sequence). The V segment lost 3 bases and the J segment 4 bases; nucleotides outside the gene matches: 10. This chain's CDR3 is CASSIRTGPEGYGYTF. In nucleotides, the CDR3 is TGTGCCAGTAGTATCCGGACAGGGCCGGAAGGCTATGGCTACACCTTC.

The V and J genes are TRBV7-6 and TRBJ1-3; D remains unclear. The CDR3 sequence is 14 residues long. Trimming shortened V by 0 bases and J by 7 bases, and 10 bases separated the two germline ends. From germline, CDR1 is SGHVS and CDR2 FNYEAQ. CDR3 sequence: CASSLAGIDNTIYF. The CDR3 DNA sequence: TGTGCCAGCAGCTTAGCCGGGATAGACAACACCATATATTTT.

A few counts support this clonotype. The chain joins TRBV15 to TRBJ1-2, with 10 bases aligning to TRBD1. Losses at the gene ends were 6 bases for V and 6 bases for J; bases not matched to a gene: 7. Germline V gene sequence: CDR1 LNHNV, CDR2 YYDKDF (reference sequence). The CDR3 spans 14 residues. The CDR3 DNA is TGTGCCACCAGTAACGGGACAGGGGTGGATGGCTACACCTTC. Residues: CATSNGTGVDGYTF.

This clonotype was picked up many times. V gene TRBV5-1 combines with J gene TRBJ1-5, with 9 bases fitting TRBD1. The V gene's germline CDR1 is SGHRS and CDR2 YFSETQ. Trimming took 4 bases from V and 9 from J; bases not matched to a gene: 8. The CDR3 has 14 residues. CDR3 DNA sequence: TGCGCCAGCAGCACGGGACAGGGTGAAGGGCCCCAGCATTTT. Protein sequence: CASSTGQGEGPQHF.

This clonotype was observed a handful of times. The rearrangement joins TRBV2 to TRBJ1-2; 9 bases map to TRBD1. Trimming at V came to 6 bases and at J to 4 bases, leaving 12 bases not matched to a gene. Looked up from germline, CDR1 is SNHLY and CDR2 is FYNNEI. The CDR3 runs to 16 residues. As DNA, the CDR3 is TGTGCCAGCAGCCCACAGGGGGCGATTGTTTTCTATGGCTACACCTTC. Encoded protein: CASSPQGAIVFYGYTF.

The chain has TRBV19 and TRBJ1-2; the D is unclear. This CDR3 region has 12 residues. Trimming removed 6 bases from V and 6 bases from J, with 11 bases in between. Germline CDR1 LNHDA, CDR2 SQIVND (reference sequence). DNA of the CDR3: TGTGCCAGTAGCAAATCACAGCATGGCTACACCTTC. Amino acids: CASSKSQHGYTF.

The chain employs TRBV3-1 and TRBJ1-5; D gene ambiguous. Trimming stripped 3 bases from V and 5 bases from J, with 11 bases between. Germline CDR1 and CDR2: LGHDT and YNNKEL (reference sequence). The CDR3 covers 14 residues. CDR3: CASSHGLKDQPQHF. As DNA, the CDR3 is TGTGCCAGCAGCCATGGCCTAAAGGATCAGCCCCAGCATTTT.

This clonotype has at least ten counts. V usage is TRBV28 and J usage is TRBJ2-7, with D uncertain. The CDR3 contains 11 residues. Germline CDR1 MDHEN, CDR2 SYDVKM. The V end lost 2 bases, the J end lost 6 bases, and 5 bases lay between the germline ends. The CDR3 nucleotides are TGTGCCAGCAGTTTAGGGATCGAGCAGTACTTC. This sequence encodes CASSLGIEQYF.

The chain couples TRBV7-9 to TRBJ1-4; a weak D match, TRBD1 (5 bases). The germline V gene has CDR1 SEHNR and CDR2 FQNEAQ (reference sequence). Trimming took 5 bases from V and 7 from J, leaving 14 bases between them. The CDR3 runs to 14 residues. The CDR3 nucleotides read TGTGCCAGCAGCATACGCAGGGTTACTGAAAAACTGTTTTTT. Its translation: CASSIRRVTEKLFF.